Below are 19 T cell receptor beta chains sequenced from a single sample in a study of T-cell memory formation after mild COVID-19. MiXCR, applied by TCRdb to the 5' RACE reads, yields one record per CDR3 protein. The table includes some 150,000 distinct CDR3 sequences, 6% to 7% detected once. The sample consisted of PBMCs or a T cell subset sorted from them (not recorded which). The receptors were sampled from an adult woman who had mild COVID-19 (a few samples of this study predate the infection). Cell type and time point are not known.

This CDR3 is CASSPGPSTNEQFF. The CDR3 DNA sequence: TGCGCCAGCAGCCCCGGGCCATCAACAAATGAGCAGTTCTTC. The chain recombines TRBV5-1 with TRBJ2-1; D is unresolved. V lost 4 bases, J lost 7 bases, and 15 bases lay in between. This CDR3 has 14 amino acids. Germline CDR1 is SGHRS and CDR2 is YFSETQ.

The chain links TRBV5-1 to TRBJ1-3; D may be TRBD1 (5 bases). CDR1 is SGHRS, CDR2 YFSETQ, per germline. The germline V and J ends were trimmed by 6 bases and 2 bases, with 18 bases remaining between them. The CDR3 spans 16 residues. The CDR3 sequence is CASNNGAPGPGNTIYF. Written as DNA, the CDR3 is TGCGCCAGCAACAACGGGGCCCCAGGGCCTGGAAACACCATATATTTT. Full variable domain (rest looked up from reference TRBV5-1 and TRBJ1-3): KAGVTQTPRYLIKTRGQQVTLSCSPISGHRSVSWYQQTPGQGLQFLFEYFSETQRNKGNFPGRFSGRQFSNSRSEMNVSTLELGDSALYLCASNNGAPGPGNTIYFGEGSWLTVV.

This clonotype has ten or more counts. The CDR3 coding sequence is TGTGCCAGCACTGTAAGAACAGGGGGTGGCAATGAGCAGTTCTTC. It translates to CASTVRTGGGNEQFF. The rearrangement links TRBV2 to TRBJ2-1; 8 positions agree with TRBD1. Germline trimming cut 7 bases from V and 6 bases from J; bases unmatched to any gene: 11. The CDR3 has 15 residues. The germline gives CDR1 SNHLY, CDR2 FYNNEI.

This clonotype showed up just a few times. This chain connects TRBV4-3 to TRBJ1-2; perhaps TRBD1 as D (6 bases). The germline CDR1 and CDR2 sequences are LGHNA and YSLEER. Between the trimmed V and J ends, which lost 6 bases and 8 bases, there was a span of 19 bases. CDR3 size: 14 residues. CDR3 in DNA: TGCGCCAGCAGACTAACCGGGGGACAAGGCGGCTACACCTTC. It codes for CASRLTGGQGGYTF.

V usage is TRBV2 and J usage is TRBJ1-2; D remains ambiguous. The CDR3 is made up of 15 amino acids. Trimming stripped 3 bases from V and 7 bases from J, with 18 bases between. The germline V gene encodes CDR1 SNHLY and CDR2 FYNNEI. The CDR3 DNA follows: TGTGCCAGCAGTGATGAGTGGTTTGGGAATCGTGGCTACACCTTC. This codes for CASSDEWFGNRGYTF.

This clonotype was seen a handful of times. V is TRBV9 and J is TRBJ2-1; TRBD2 matches 8 bases. CDR1 and CDR2 (germline): SGDLS, YYNGEE. The ends lost 0 bases at V and 4 bases at J; junction bases unmatched: 3. The CDR3 is made up of 15 amino acids. CDR3 residues: CASSVEGTRYNEQFF. The CDR3 nucleotides are TGTGCCAGCAGCGTAGAGGGGACTAGGTACAATGAGCAGTTCTTC.

This clonotype was seen a few times. The chain links TRBV9 to TRBJ1-4, with a possible D match to TRBD1 (6 bases). Per the germline V gene, CDR1 is SGDLS and CDR2 is YYNGEE. V was clipped by 3 bases and J by 7 bases, with 19 bases between them. The CDR3 has 16 amino acids. The chain's CDR3 is CASSAGHTGFGEKLFF. In DNA form, the CDR3 reads TGTGCCAGCAGCGCAGGACATACAGGGTTTGGTGAAAAACTGTTTTTT.

This clonotype was picked up a small number of times. J is TRBJ1-2 and V is TRBV6-2 or TRBV6-3, with D unclear. Germline assignment: CDR1 MNHEY and CDR2 SVGEGT. This CDR3 is built from 12 residues. Trimming removed 2 bases at V and 5 bases at J, with 6 bases between. The CDR3 is CASSYGKYGYTF. The CDR3 DNA is TGTGCCAGCAGTTACGGGAAGTATGGCTACACCTTC.

The chain recombines TRBV11-3 with TRBJ1-2; D not resolved. V gave up 5 bases and J gave up 4 bases, with 17 bases separating them. Germline values: CDR1 SGHNT, CDR2 YENEEA. This CDR3 has 15 residues. CDR3 DNA sequence: TGTGCCAGCAGCCAGCGGAGGGAGACCCTCTATGGCTACACCTTC. Its protein is CASSQRRETLYGYTF.

The V gene is TRBV6-5, the J gene TRBJ1-2, with unresolved D. This CDR3 is 14 amino acids long. Germline CDR1 MNHEY, CDR2 SVGAGI. V lost 5 bases and J 0 bases, leaving 10 bases between the germline ends. The CDR3, as DNA: TGTGCCAGCAGTCCCGGGCGAACTAACTATGGCTACACCTTC. This codes for CASSPGRTNYGYTF.

This clonotype showed up many times. The J gene is TRBJ2-6, the V gene TRBV29-1; 12 nucleotides match TRBD1. Germline loops: CDR1 SQVTM, CDR2 ANQGSEA. The CDR3 runs 16 residues. J was trimmed by 3 bases and V by 4 bases; bases with no gene match: 4. The CDR3, as DNA: TGCAGCGTTGGGGGGACAGGGGGCTTTGGGGCCAACGTCCTGACTTTC. Residues: CSVGGTGGFGANVLTF.

This clonotype appeared a few times. This chain connects TRBV5-1 to TRBJ2-1; 10 bases align to TRBD2. The CDR3 has 13 residues. Germline V CDR1 and CDR2: SGHRS, YFSETQ. The V and J ends lost 6 bases and 8 bases, in that order; junction bases with no gene match: 5. The CDR3 nucleotides read TGCGCCAGCAAAGGGACTAGCGACTATGAGCAGTTCTTC. Translation gives CASKGTSDYEQFF.

The sample holds a few counts of this clonotype. The V and J genes are TRBV5-4 and TRBJ1-2; 7 nucleotides line up with TRBD1. Germline V CDR1 and CDR2: SGHNT, YYREEE (reference sequence). With 1 base clipped from V and 4 bases from J, the junction kept 1 base outside the gene matches. The CDR3 is 13 amino acids. The CDR3 sequence: CASSLKGAYGYTF. The CDR3 region has the DNA TGTGCCAGCAGCTTGAAGGGGGCCTATGGCTACACCTTC.

The chain recombines TRBV12-3 or TRBV12-4 with TRBJ2-2; D is uncertain. Trimming left V 6 bases short and J 8 bases short, with 10 bases between. This CDR3 has 12 amino acids. The CDR3 protein is CASSRFPGELFF. The CDR3 DNA is TGTGCCAGCAGCCGTTTTCCGGGGGAGCTGTTTTTT.

In its sample, this clonotype was seen a few times. The junction and the germline gene differ at one end; a read error may be behind it. The rearrangement uses TRBV14 and TRBJ1-1; 7 nucleotides agree with TRBD1. The CDR3 totals 13 residues. CDR1 SGHDN and CDR2 FVKESK come from the germline V gene. CDR3 nucleotide sequence: TGTGCCTGCAGCAGGGGGATGAACACTGAAGCTTTCTTT. Its protein is CACSRGMNTEAFF.

This clonotype has ten or more counts. The chain carries TRBV25-1 and TRBJ2-1, with D hard to call. Germline V gene data show CDR1 as MGHDK and CDR2 as SYGVNS. This CDR3 comprises 16 residues. The ends were cut back, 4 bases at V and 4 bases at J, with 17 bases in the middle. CDR3 coding DNA: TGTGCCAGCAGTGCATTAACCCTCACCCGGTACAATGAGCAGTTCTTC. Encoded protein: CASSALTLTRYNEQFF.

This clonotype was seen only a few times. The rearrangement uses TRBV5-6 and TRBJ2-5, with D maybe TRBD1 (5 bases). This CDR3 has 15 amino acids. Per germline, CDR1 SGHDT and CDR2 YYEEEE. Between the trimmed V and J ends, which lost 4 bases and 1 base, there was a span of 14 bases. CDR3 bases: TGTGCCAGCAGCCCTCCAGGACACATCCAAGAGACCCAGTACTTC. Its protein is CASSPPGHIQETQYF. The entire variable domain, with the rest obtained from reference TRBV5-6 and TRBJ2-5, is as follows: DAGVTQSPTHLIKTRGQQVTLRCSPKSGHDTVSWYQQALGQGPQFIFQYYEEEERQRGNFPDRFSGHQFPNYSSELNVNALLLGDSALYLCASSPPGHIQETQYFGPGTRLLVL.

This clonotype was picked up many times. The chain's CDR3 is CSARSGASTDTQYF. The CDR3 nucleotides read TGCAGTGCTAGGAGTGGAGCCAGCACAGATACGCAGTATTTT. V is TRBV20-1 and J is TRBJ2-3, with D uncertain. Trimming cost V 3 bases and J 0 bases, with 10 bases left between them. Germline CDR1 is DFQATT and CDR2 is SNEGSKA (reference sequence). This CDR3 spans 14 amino acids.

V usage is TRBV5-1 and J usage is TRBJ2-5; D is unclear. Germline CDR1 is SGHRS and CDR2 is YFSETQ. The V end was cut by 2 bases, the J end by 0 bases, with 5 bases between. The CDR3 runs 13 residues. The CDR3 nucleotides read TGCGCCAGCAGCTTTTCGTACCAAGAGACCCAGTACTTC. Protein: CASSFSYQETQYF. Complete variable domain (other parts from reference TRBV5-1 and TRBJ2-5): KAGVTQTPRYLIKTRGQQVTLSCSPISGHRSVSWYQQTPGQGLQFLFEYFSETQRNKGNFPGRFSGRQFSNSRSEMNVSTLELGDSALYLCASSFSYQETQYFGPGTRLLVL.